This T cell receptor beta chain is drawn from a study of blood T cell repertoires in COVID-19. Study in general: Sources were T cells, B-cell-depleted T cells, or PBMCs; the material itself was cDNA or gDNA.

Methods used by the authors: How many nucleated cells were present was estimated from reference gene primer amplification. TCRdb's table, derived via immunoSEQ multiplex PCR, lists solely in-frame clones and lacks some. From that table come the V and J calls and clone size; the DNA was used to work out D and trimming. The sample includes approximately 190,000 clones, roughly nine tenths of them seen just once. The germline V gene encodes CDR1 SGDLS and CDR2 YYNGEE. V lost 3 bases, J lost 6 bases, and 3 bases stayed unmatched. The CDR3 totals 14 residues. This clone was counted between two and nine times. Cohorts were determined from participant-reported clinical history.

The specimen sequenced was PBMCs or T cells enriched from blood (not recorded which). The J gene is TRBJ2-1, the V gene TRBV9; TRBD2 aligns across 10 bases. The receptor was derived from a woman aged 40 to 55 in a cohort exposed to, infected with or recovered from COVID-19 (not recorded which). This CDR3 is CASSASSGSNEQFF. The CDR3 nucleotides read TGTGCCAGCAGCGCCTCTAGCGGGAGCAATGAGCAGTTCTTC.